The 21 T cell receptor beta chains below were found in one sample sequenced in a study of tumor-infiltrating lymphocytes in primary liver carcinoma. Alongside blood RNA obtained from unsorted whole blood, germline DNA was also extracted. cDNA specific to TCR beta was made from 500 ng of total RNA, with a constant-region primer employed for priming. Slightly modified ARM-PCR, run as three nested multiplex PCR rounds, produced the TCR beta libraries. TRBV1-TRBV30 forward primers and a C-beta reverse primer were used in the first two PCR rounds, which each ran for about 11 cycles. MiXCR, run by TCRdb on the multiplex PCR reads, gives a single entry per CDR3 protein. The sample has approximately 330,000 distinct CDR3 sequences; about 61% are singletons. Sequenced: peripheral blood. The origin of the receptors is a man in his forties or fifties with primary liver carcinoma and hepatitis B virus infection.

A word on this clonotype: An end of the junction differs from the germline gene, which may be a read error. V gene TRBV11-1 combines with J gene TRBJ2-7; D might be TRBD1 (6 bases). Germline CDR1 reads SGHAT; CDR2 reads FQDESV (reference sequence). The CDR3 contains 12 residues. CDR3 residues: CGSRLDSYEQCF. The CDR3 DNA reads TGTGGCAGCAGATTGGACAGCTACGAGCAGTGCTTC.

Only one count was recorded for this clonotype. Possible read error: a much larger clone is one base away. The gene calls are TRBV6-1 and TRBJ1-2; 9 nucleotides agree with TRBD1. The J segment lost 6 bases and the V segment lost 5 bases, leaving 10 bases of the junction unmatched. The length of the CDR3 is 15 residues. Germline CDR1 reads MNHNS; CDR2 reads SASEGT. The CDR3 sequence: CASSTTRQGVHGYTF. The CDR3 coding sequence is TGTGCCAGCAGTACTACAAGACAGGGGGTCCATGGCTACACCTTC.

The chain carries TRBV5-5 and TRBJ2-2; the D gene is possibly TRBD1 (5 bases). Germline V CDR1 and CDR2: SGHKS, YYEKEE (reference sequence). Trimming removed 0 bases from V and 5 bases from J, with 11 bases in between. The CDR3 sequence is 15 residues long. The CDR3 coding sequence is TGTGCCAGCAGCTTGGAACAGGTCCCAACCGGGGAGCTGTTTTTT. Its translation is CASSLEQVPTGELFF.

The rearrangement joins TRBV2 to TRBJ1-4; 9 bases are shared with TRBD1. The CDR3 spans 15 residues. Germline V gene lookup returns CDR1 SNHLY and CDR2 FYNNEI. V shed 7 bases, J shed 2 bases, and the junction held 5 bases outside the gene matches. Here the CDR3 reads CASIRQGVTNEKLFF. The CDR3 DNA sequence: TGTGCCAGCATCCGACAGGGGGTGACTAATGAAAAACTGTTTTTT. The full variable domain, its missing parts supplied by reference TRBV2 and TRBJ1-4, is EPEVTQTPSHQVTQMGQEVILRCVPISNHLYFYWYRQILGQKVEFLVSFYNNEISEKSEIFDDQFSVERPDGSNFTLKIRSTKLEDSAMYFCASIRQGVTNEKLFFGSGTQLSVL.

As regards this clonotype: The junction departs from the called germline gene at one end, perhaps through a read error. The chain uses TRBV11-2 and TRBJ2-1; the D gene is possibly TRBD1 (6 bases). This CDR3 is 14 amino acids long. Germline V gene sequence: CDR1 SGHAT, CDR2 FQNNGV. CDR3 nucleotide sequence: TGTGCCAGCAGCCTCCAAGAGGGGGTACATGAGCAATTCTTC. Its translation is CASSLQEGVHEQFF.

Worth noting for this clonotype: This may stem from a read error, because a much larger clone lies one nucleotide away. The chain links TRBV30 to TRBJ2-7; a possible D gene is TRBD2 (6 bases). Trimming stripped 7 bases from V and 3 bases from J, with 16 bases between. Germline CDR1 is GTSNPN and CDR2 is SVGIG (reference sequence). This CDR3 has 13 residues. The CDR3 reads CALKRNGGYEQYF. In DNA form, the CDR3 reads TGTGCCTTGAAAAGGAACGGGGGCTACGAGCAGTACTTC.

On this clonotype: A clone one base away is much larger, so this may be a read error. The V gene is TRBV6-2 or TRBV6-3, the J gene TRBJ1-5; D call uncertain. There are 13 residues in the CDR3. Germline values: CDR1 MNHEY, CDR2 SVGEGT. In nucleotides, the CDR3 is TGTGTCAGCAGCCCATGGAGCAATCAGCCCCAGCATTTT. Its protein product is CVSSPWSNQPQHF.

As concerns this clonotype: Without the conserved terminal phenylalanine or tryptophan, this CDR3 likely stems from a read error. J is TRBJ2-1 and V is TRBV11-1, with 9 nucleotides matching TRBD2. CDR3 length equals 15 residues. CDR1 and CDR2 (germline): SGHAT, FQDESV (reference sequence). With V trimmed by 5 bases and J by 6 bases, 8 bases remained unmatched. DNA for the CDR3: TGTGCCAGCAGCCTGGGACTAGCAGGGACCAATGAGCAGTTCTCC. Amino acid sequence: CASSLGLAGTNEQFS.

The table lists this clonotype with many counts. The J gene is TRBJ2-1, the V gene TRBV10-3; D ambiguous. The CDR3 sequence is 12 residues long. V was cut by 5 bases and J by 6 bases, with 8 bases left in between. CDR1 and CDR2 (germline): ENHRY, SYGVKD. The DNA of the CDR3 is TGTGCCATCAGTCCTGGAGTCAATGAGCAGTTCTTC. This codes for CAISPGVNEQFF.

A word on this clonotype: A much bigger clone sits one base away, suggesting this may be a read error. The rearrangement uses TRBV6-5 and TRBJ1-2; D is possibly TRBD1 (6 bases). The CDR3 runs 14 residues. From germline, CDR1 is MNHEY and CDR2 SVGAGI. The germline V and J ends were trimmed by 0 bases and 8 bases, with 13 bases remaining between them. CDR3 protein: CASSYSNNQGGYTF. CDR3 in DNA: TGTGCCAGCAGTTACTCGAATAACCAGGGGGGCTACACCTTC.

This clonotype was picked up many times. The chain carries TRBV11-2 and TRBJ1-6; tentatively, D is TRBD1 (5 bases). The CDR3 loop spans 14 amino acids. Trimming stripped 4 bases from V and 6 bases from J, with 10 bases between. Germline CDR1 and CDR2: SGHAT and FQNNGV. CDR3 amino acids: CASSSTGLNSPLHF. The CDR3 DNA follows: TGTGCCAGCAGCTCCACGGGACTTAATTCACCCCTCCACTTT. The full variable domain, completed using reference TRBV11-2 and TRBJ1-6, is EAGVAQSPRYKIIEKRQSVAFWCNPISGHATLYWYQQILGQGPKLLIQFQNNGVVDDSQLPKDRFSAERLKGVDSTLKIQPAKLEDSAVYLCASSSTGLNSPLHFGNGTRLTVT.

This clonotype was seen at least ten times. The CDR3 here is CASTESTDPQETQYF. The CDR3, as DNA: TGTGCCAGCACCGAGTCGACAGACCCGCAAGAGACCCAGTACTTC. This chain joins TRBV6-2 or TRBV6-3 and TRBJ2-5, with D possibly being TRBD1 (5 bases). V was trimmed by 7 bases and J by 2 bases, leaving 17 bases between them. CDR3 length equals 15 residues. Germline-derived CDR1 and CDR2 are MNHEY and SVGEGT.

Details on this clonotype: Lacking the conserved final phenylalanine or tryptophan, this CDR3 likely reflects a read error. The V and J genes are TRBV6-1 and TRBJ1-1; TRBD1 is a possible D gene (5 bases). The CDR3 is made up of 16 amino acids. In germline, CDR1 is MNHNS, CDR2 SASEGT. CDR3 residues: CSRSVHGRGVNTEAFI. In DNA form, the CDR3 reads TGTTCCAGGAGCGTACATGGGAGGGGTGTGAACACTGAAGCTTTCATT.

The chain uses TRBV28 and TRBJ2-7; D call uncertain. Per germline, CDR1 MDHEN and CDR2 SYDVKM. This CDR3 comprises 13 residues. V was trimmed by 2 bases and J by 5 bases, leaving 10 bases between them. Written as DNA, the CDR3 is TGTGCCAGCAGTTTAATTCACAGCAACGAGCAGTACTTC. Amino acid sequence: CASSLIHSNEQYF.

In this sample, this clonotype turned up once. The conserved phenylalanine or tryptophan normally closing the CDR3 is absent here, so this likely arose from a read error. The gene calls are TRBV5-5 and TRBJ1-2, with 9 bases matching TRBD1. The germline V gene has CDR1 SGHKS and CDR2 YYEKEE (reference sequence). The junction had 23 bases not matched to a gene; V was cut back by 4 bases and J by 1 base. CDR3 length equals 21 residues. In nucleotides, the CDR3 is TGTGCCAGCAGCCCGGCGCCGTCCCCACAGGGGGCTGTCCTCAATAACTATGGCTACACCTCC. It translates to CASSPAPSPQGAVLNNYGYTS.

For this clonotype: A much larger clone sits a single nucleotide away, making a read error possible. This sequence joins TRBV4-1 and TRBJ2-3, with D possibly TRBD2 on 6 matching bases. Germline CDR1 and CDR2: MGHRA and YSYEKL. CDR3 length: 16 residues. The CDR3 spells CASSQVVSGYTATQYF. For the CDR3, the DNA is TGCGCCAGCAGCCAAGTAGTTAGCGGATACACAGCTACGCAGTATTTT.

This clonotype was detected only once. A single base separates this from a much larger clone, so it may be a read error. Since the CDR3 does not end with the conserved phenylalanine or tryptophan, this likely comes from a read error. The chain carries TRBV6-2 or TRBV6-3 and TRBJ2-7, with 9 positions matching TRBD2. The germline V gene has CDR1 MNHEY and CDR2 SVGEGT. The V and J ends lost 3 bases and 5 bases, in that order; junction bases with no gene match: 8. The CDR3 covers 15 residues. The CDR3 spells CASSYAAGGSDEQYY. The DNA for the CDR3 is TGTGCCAGCAGTTATGCAGCGGGAGGTAGCGACGAGCAGTACTAC.

Concerning this clonotype: This may stem from a read error, because a much larger clone lies one nucleotide away. The genes are TRBV12-3 or TRBV12-4 and TRBJ2-1; no firm D call. There are 15 residues in the CDR3. Deletions cut 1 base from V and 8 bases from J, with 15 bases between. The CDR3 region is CASSLGLTPGDEQFF. The CDR3 DNA reads as TGTGCCAGCAGTTTAGGGCTGACCCCCGGCGATGAGCAGTTCTTC.

This clonotype was seen only a few times. A much larger clonotype is one base distant, so this may be a read error. The CDR3 loop reads CASSIDRTGADTQYF. In nucleotides, the CDR3 is TGTGCCAGCAGCATCGATCGGACAGGCGCAGATACGCAGTATTTT. The J gene is TRBJ2-3, the V gene TRBV5-6; TRBD1 matches 7 bases. Germline CDR1 is SGHDT and CDR2 is YYEEEE. V shed 4 bases, J shed 4 bases, and the junction held 9 bases outside the gene matches. The CDR3 is 15 amino acids.

As to this clonotype: One base away lies a much larger clone, so this may be a sequencing read error. The chain recombines TRBV6-6 with TRBJ2-3; D could derive from TRBD1 or TRBD2 (5 bases each). Germline-derived CDR1 and CDR2 are MNHNY and SVGAGI (reference sequence). The CDR3 contains 14 residues. The chain's CDR3 is CASNTGTSTYTQYF. CDR3 sequence (DNA): TGTGCCAGCAATACCGGGACCTCCACATATACGCAGTATTTT.

The chain carries TRBV10-3 and TRBJ2-7, with 12 bases identical to TRBD2. This CDR3 is 20 amino acids long. From germline, CDR1 is ENHRY and CDR2 SYGVKD. The trim removed 11 bases at V and 6 bases at J, leaving 29 bases unmatched. As DNA, the CDR3 is TGTGCCTCCAGACCGGGGGTTCTAGCGGGAGGGCCTCAATCTTCCGGCGAGCAGTACTTC. Translating gives CASRPGVLAGGPQSSGEQYF.